These 8 T cell receptor beta chains were sequenced from one sample in a study of spatial heterogeneity in lung cancer (dated by TCRdb to between 2018 and 2020). To prepare the library, 5' RACE was applied. Sequencer: NextSeq 500. TCRdb redid the processing of the public reads, applying fastp at Q25 and MiXCR, and retained in-frame beta chains. Identical CDR3 proteins give one entry, which carries the most common genes and DNA. For this sample there are 60,000 to 90,000 distinct CDR3 sequences; 13% appear just once. The top ten clonotypes cover more than 7% of the sample. The time point tag for this specimen amounts to: sample taken at primary tumor resection. TCR sequencing used whole RNA extracted from tumor and nontumor lung tissue, or from cryopreserved PBMC samples, without cell sorting. The specimen comprised PBMCs, sampled at surgery. Every receptor here comes from a male donor with early-stage non-small cell lung cancer.

This clonotype was recorded a few times. The V and J genes are TRBV12-3 or TRBV12-4 and TRBJ1-1, with unresolved D. This CDR3 spans 13 amino acids. Trimming removed 6 bases at V and 6 bases at J, with 14 bases between. CDR3 loop: CASSPTMTAEAFF. The CDR3 nucleotides read TGTGCCAGCAGCCCGACCATGACTGCTGAAGCTTTCTTT.

This clonotype was observed many times. The chain joins TRBV3-1 to TRBJ2-7; perhaps TRBD2 as D (6 bases). CDR1 LGHDT and CDR2 YNNKEL come from the germline V gene (reference sequence). This CDR3 is 11 amino acids long. The germline V and J ends were trimmed by 7 bases and 12 bases, with 16 bases remaining between them. The CDR3: CASTGGSGTYF. CDR3 nucleotides: TGTGCCAGCACCGGGGGTTCTGGGACGTACTTC.

The gene calls are TRBV9 and TRBJ1-3; D unresolved. Trimming took off 0 bases at V and 4 bases at J, with 8 bases between the two ends. The germline V gene has CDR1 SGDLS and CDR2 YYNGEE. This CDR3 region has 14 residues. For the CDR3, the DNA is TGTGCCAGCAGCGTAGACTTTTCGGGAAACACCATATATTTT. Translating it yields CASSVDFSGNTIYF.

This clonotype was counted between two and nine times. V gene TRBV24-1 combines with J gene TRBJ2-3; 10 bases fit TRBD1. The CDR3 spans 16 residues. Germline values: CDR1 KGHDR, CDR2 SFDVKD. Trimming cost V 5 bases and J 4 bases; bases outside gene matches: 8. CDR3 bases: TGTGCCACCAGTGTTCCGACAGGGGGCGAAGCAGATACGCAGTATTTT. Protein: CATSVPTGGEADTQYF.

In its sample, this clonotype was seen many times. The chain recombines TRBV7-8 with TRBJ2-3; D is uncertain. Germline V gene data show CDR1 as SGHVS and CDR2 as FQNEAQ. V was pared by 4 bases and J by 4 bases, with 9 bases between. There are 13 residues in the CDR3. CDR3 in amino acids: CASSSLRSDTQYF. In nucleotides, the CDR3 is TGTGCCAGCAGCTCCCTTAGGTCAGATACGCAGTATTTT.

The CDR3 sequence is CASSQADRKQFF. CDR3 DNA: TGTGCCAGCAGCCAAGCGGACAGGAAGCAGTTCTTC. This chain uses TRBV14 with TRBJ2-1; TRBD1 aligns across 7 bases. V gave up 1 base and J gave up 11 bases; unmatched junction bases: 2. The CDR3 is made up of 12 amino acids. Germline loops: CDR1 SGHDN, CDR2 FVKESK. The whole variable domain, filled in from reference TRBV14 and TRBJ2-1, reads EAGVTQFPSHSVIEKGQTVTLRCDPISGHDNLYWYRRVMGKEIKFLLHFVKESKQDESGMPNNRFLAERTGGTYSTLKVQPAELEDSGVYFCASSQADRKQFFGPGTRLTVL.

This clonotype was detected many times. The rearrangement uses TRBV28 and TRBJ2-1; D ambiguous. The CDR3 is 13 residues long. Germline CDR1 and CDR2: MDHEN and SYDVKM. Trimming took off 4 bases at V and 15 bases at J, with 19 bases between the two ends. The CDR3 region has the DNA TGTGCCAGCAGTTCTTCTTGGGGTCGCGGTTGGTTCTTC. Residues: CASSSSWGRGWFF.

The chain's CDR3 is CSASRDTEAFF. The CDR3 nucleotides are TGCAGTGCTAGCAGAGACACTGAAGCTTTCTTT. V gene TRBV20-1 combines with J gene TRBJ1-1; D is unclear. The CDR3 is made up of 11 amino acids. Germline CDR1 reads DFQATT; CDR2 reads SNEGSKA (reference sequence). Trimming shortened V by 3 bases and J by 3 bases, and 5 bases separated the two germline ends.